Presented here are 4 T cell receptor beta chains from one specimen sequenced in a study of T cells in Graves' hyperthyroidism and ophthalmopathy. The TCR beta CDR3 regions underwent amplification using RNA transcripts as the source. First-round RT-PCR targeting the TCR CDR3 was performed with the HTBI primer set. TCRdb passed the multiplex PCR reads through MiXCR, listing each CDR3 protein once. The sample includes hundreds of thousands of distinct CDR3 sequences, over 15% of them seen just once. What was sequenced was blood. The receptors stem from a woman between 18 and 29 years old with Graves' hyperthyroidism.

This clonotype was observed at least ten times. V is TRBV11-3 and J is TRBJ2-7; the match to TRBD1 covers 8 bases. The length of the CDR3 is 15 residues. The germline V gene encodes CDR1 SGHNT and CDR2 YENEEA. V was pared by 1 base and J by 2 bases, with 4 bases of the junction left unmatched. CDR3 sequence (DNA): TGTGCCAGCAGCTTAGTCGGGACAGGTACCTACGAGCAGTACTTC. Amino acids: CASSLVGTGTYEQYF.

The rearrangement links TRBV29-1 to TRBJ1-2, with D uncertain. This CDR3 comprises 12 residues. Germline CDR1 and CDR2: SQVTM and ANQGSEA. Deletions cut 8 bases from V and 2 bases from J, with 12 bases between. The CDR3 region is CSRPSQNYGYTF. As DNA, the CDR3 is TGCAGCCGCCCATCCCAGAACTATGGCTACACCTTC.

As to this clonotype: This could be a read error, since a much larger clone is one nucleotide away. V and J are TRBV6-2 or TRBV6-3 and TRBJ1-2, with D maybe TRBD1 (5 bases). V lost 5 bases and J 3 bases, leaving 22 bases between the germline ends. CDR3 length: 17 residues. In germline, CDR1 is MNHEY, CDR2 SVGEGT. CDR3 coding DNA: TGTGCCAGCAGTGTTGGCCCGGGCCTCGGGGGAGACTATGGCTACACCTTC. It codes for CASSVGPGLGGDYGYTF.

There are a few counts of this clonotype. CDR3 sequence reads: CASSQGGSQRALSSYEQYF. CDR3 sequence (DNA): TGTGCCAGCAGCCAAGGAGGTTCGCAGCGGGCTTTGAGCTCCTACGAGCAGTACTTC. This sequence joins TRBV14 and TRBJ2-7; the D gene is possibly TRBD2 (6 bases). The CDR3 runs 19 residues. Germline V gives CDR1 SGHDN, CDR2 FVKESK. Trimming removed 1 base from V and 0 bases from J, with 22 bases in between.